The 15 T cell receptor beta chains below all came from one sample that was sequenced in a study of blood T cell repertoires in COVID-19. Here immunoSEQ multiplex PCR was the method, and the copy in TCRdb shows in-frame clones only, minus some. The table has 200,000 or so clones, about four fifths seen once. Sequencing used peripheral blood. The source of these receptors is an elderly woman with COVID-19, enrolled during active disease.

The chain couples TRBV5-6 to TRBJ1-4; maybe TRBD1 (5 bases). Trimming removed 4 bases from V and 8 bases from J, with 21 bases in between. Germline V lookup: CDR1 SGHDT, CDR2 YYEEEE. CDR3 length: 16 residues. CDR3 protein: CASSLKTDSSGEKLFF. DNA of the CDR3: TGTGCCAGCAGCCTGAAGACAGACTCATCGGGCGAAAAACTGTTTTTT. Together with reference TRBV5-6 and TRBJ1-4, the CDR3 gives the full variable domain: DAGVTQSPTHLIKTRGQQVTLRCSPKSGHDTVSWYQQALGQGPQFIFQYYEEEERQRGNFPDRFSGHQFPNYSSELNVNALLLGDSALYLCASSLKTDSSGEKLFFGSGTQLSVL.

CDR3 DNA: TGTGCCAGCAGCGACACTAGCAATGAGCAGTTCTTC. It encodes CASSDTSNEQFF. The chain uses TRBV7-8 and TRBJ2-1, with D perhaps matching TRBD2 (5 bases). The CDR3 runs 12 residues. The ends were cut back, 5 bases at V and 6 bases at J, with 8 bases in the middle. From germline, CDR1 is SGHVS and CDR2 FQNEAQ.

The CDR3 loop reads CASSQDRSGGAGEAFF. Written as DNA, the CDR3 is TGTGCCAGCAGCCAGGATCGCTCAGGGGGTGCCGGTGAAGCTTTCTTT. The V gene is TRBV3-1 (or the pseudogene TRBV3-2), the J gene TRBJ1-1, with TRBD1 matching 7 bases. With V trimmed by 3 bases and J by 7 bases, 14 bases remained unmatched. Germline-derived CDR1 and CDR2 are LGHDT and YNNKEL (reference sequence). This CDR3 has 16 residues.

This clone was seen just once. CDR3 nucleotides: TGTGCCAGCAGCTTAGAAGGGACAGTGAACACTGAAGCTTTCTTT. Its translation: CASSLEGTVNTEAFF. The chain is built from TRBV7-2 and TRBJ1-1, with 7 bases matching TRBD1. The CDR3 is 15 residues long. J lost 0 bases, V lost 1 base, and 2 bases had no gene match. Germline lookup yields CDR1 SGHTA and CDR2 FQGNSA.

The V call is TRBV5-4, the J call TRBJ1-2, with D perhaps TRBD1 (6 bases). V lost 5 bases and J lost 3, with 14 bases in between. The germline V gene has CDR1 SGHNT and CDR2 YYREEE (reference sequence). CDR3 size: 14 residues. The CDR3 reads CASRMAGEYYGYTF. The CDR3 coding sequence is TGTGCCAGCAGAATGGCAGGGGAATACTATGGCTACACCTTC.

This chain uses TRBV13 with TRBJ1-1, with D tentatively TRBD1 (5 bases). CDR3 size: 14 residues. Per germline, CDR1 PRHDT and CDR2 FYEKMQ (reference sequence). V lost 4 bases and J 3 bases, leaving 12 bases between the germline ends. The CDR3 DNA follows: TGTGCCAGCAGCTGGGGACGGGGGTACACTGAAGCTTTCTTT. It translates to CASSWGRGYTEAFF.

The chain carries TRBV27 and TRBJ2-7; D possibly corresponds to TRBD1 (5 bases). CDR3 length equals 14 residues. CDR1 and CDR2 from the germline V gene are MNHEY and SMNVEV (reference sequence). Trimming cost V 5 bases and J 3 bases, with 14 bases left between them. CDR3 DNA: TGTGCCAGCAGTACGCGACAGAGCCTCTACGAGCAGTACTTC. This translates into CASSTRQSLYEQYF.

V and J are TRBV4-1 and TRBJ1-1; D possibly corresponds to TRBD1 (5 bases). The CDR3 covers 15 residues. Per germline, CDR1 MGHRA and CDR2 YSYEKL. The V and J ends lost 6 bases and 2 bases respectively, with 16 bases between them. The CDR3 DNA reads TGCGCCAGCAGTCCCACCGCGGGGGAAAACACTGAAGCTTTCTTT. Protein: CASSPTAGENTEAFF.

The rearrangement uses TRBV7-6 and TRBJ2-1, with D tentatively TRBD2 (5 bases). In germline, CDR1 is SGHVS, CDR2 FNYEAQ. CDR3 length equals 15 residues. Trimming shortened V by 5 bases and J by 0 bases, and 11 bases separated the two germline ends. DNA for the CDR3: TGTGCCAGCAGCCCAGCGGTTCACTCCTACAATGAGCAGTTCTTC. It codes for CASSPAVHSYNEQFF.

The V and J genes are TRBV5-8 and TRBJ2-3; 7 nucleotides line up with TRBD1. The CDR3 is made up of 16 amino acids. Trimming removed 4 bases from V and 0 bases from J; junction bases left unmatched: 8. Per germline, CDR1 SGHTS and CDR2 YDEGEE. CDR3 DNA sequence: TGTGCCAGCAGCCCGGGGACAGTAACTAGCACAGATACGCAGTATTTT. It codes for CASSPGTVTSTDTQYF.

This clone occurred a few times. The chain couples TRBV12-3 or TRBV12-4 to TRBJ1-6, with unresolved D. This CDR3 is 12 amino acids long. Deletions cut 8 bases from V and 6 bases from J, with 8 bases between. The chain's CDR3 is CASGQFNSPLHF. CDR3 coding DNA: TGTGCCAGCGGGCAGTTTAATTCACCCCTCCACTTT.

This chain links TRBV7-9 with TRBJ1-2; possible D gene TRBD1, 5 bases. The CDR3 extends over 15 amino acids. Trimming shortened V by 1 base and J by 5 bases, and 14 bases separated the two germline ends. The germline gives CDR1 SEHNR, CDR2 FQNEAQ (reference sequence). The CDR3 DNA is TGTGCCAGCAGCTTAGGGTGGGGCGCAGGGTATGGCTACACCTTC. This encodes CASSLGWGAGYGYTF.

The V and J genes are TRBV4-3 and TRBJ2-7; 7 nucleotides line up with TRBD1. The ends lost 2 bases at V and 2 bases at J; junction bases unmatched: 3. This CDR3 has 14 amino acids. Germline V gene data show CDR1 as LGHNA and CDR2 as YSLEER. Written as DNA, the CDR3 is TGCGCCAGCAGCCAAAAACAGGGGACCTACGAGCAGTACTTC. This encodes CASSQKQGTYEQYF.

There are a few counts of this clone. The genes are TRBV10-3 and TRBJ2-1; 9 bases fit TRBD2. Germline CDR1 reads ENHRY; CDR2 reads SYGVKD. The CDR3 is made up of 13 amino acids. V dropped 2 bases and J dropped 16; count of bases not matched to a gene: 9. CDR3: CAISETPGLASFF. In DNA form, the CDR3 reads TGTGCCATCAGTGAGACACCGGGACTAGCCTCCTTCTTC.

V usage is TRBV4-1 and J usage is TRBJ2-1; D perhaps matches TRBD1 (6 bases). The CDR3 is 17 amino acids. Germline CDR1 reads MGHRA; CDR2 reads YSYEKL. V gave up 6 bases and J gave up 0 bases, with 18 bases separating them. CDR3 DNA: TGCGCCAGCAGGGGCAAACTAGGGGGACCCTCCTACAATGAGCAGTTCTTC. Amino acids: CASRGKLGGPSYNEQFF.